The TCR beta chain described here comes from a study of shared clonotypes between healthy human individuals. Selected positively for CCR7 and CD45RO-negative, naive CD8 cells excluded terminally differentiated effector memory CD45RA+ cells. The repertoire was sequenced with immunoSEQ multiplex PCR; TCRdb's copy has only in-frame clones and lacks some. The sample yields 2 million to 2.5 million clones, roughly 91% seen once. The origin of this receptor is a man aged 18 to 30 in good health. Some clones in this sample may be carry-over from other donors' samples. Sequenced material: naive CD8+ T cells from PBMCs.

CDR3 DNA sequence: TGCAGCGTTGTAGCGGGGGACACAGATACGCAGTATTTT. The encoded protein is CSVVAGDTDTQYF. V usage is TRBV29-1 and J usage is TRBJ2-3; 9 nucleotides line up with TRBD2. The CDR3 length is 13 residues. Trimming cost V 4 bases and J 2 bases; bases outside gene matches: 1. CDR1 and CDR2 from the germline V gene are SQVTM and ANQGSEA.